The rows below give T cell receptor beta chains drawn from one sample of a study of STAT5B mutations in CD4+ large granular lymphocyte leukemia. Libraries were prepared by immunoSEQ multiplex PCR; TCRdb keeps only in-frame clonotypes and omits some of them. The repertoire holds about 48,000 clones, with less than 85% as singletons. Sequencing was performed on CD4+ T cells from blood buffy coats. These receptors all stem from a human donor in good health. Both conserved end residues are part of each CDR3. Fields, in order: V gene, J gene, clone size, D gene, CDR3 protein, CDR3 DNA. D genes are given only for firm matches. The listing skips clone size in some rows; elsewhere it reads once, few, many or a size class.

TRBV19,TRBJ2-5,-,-,CASSIRQDFQETQYF,TGTGCCAGTAGTATCCGGCAGGACTTCCAAGAGACCCAGTACTTC
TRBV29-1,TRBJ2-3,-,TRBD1,CSVWLSGQPSTDTQYF,TGCAGCGTTTGGTTATCGGGACAGCCTAGCACAGATACGCAGTATTTT
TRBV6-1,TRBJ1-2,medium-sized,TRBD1,CASRAGQGADYGYTF,TGTGCCAGCAGAGCCGGACAGGGGGCCGACTATGGCTACACCTTC
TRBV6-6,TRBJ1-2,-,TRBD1,CASSYGQGANYGYTF,TGTGCCAGCAGTTACGGACAGGGAGCTAACTATGGCTACACCTTC
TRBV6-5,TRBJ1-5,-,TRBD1,CASSTGAGKQPQHF,TGTGCCAGCAGTACAGGGGCAGGTAAACAGCCCCAGCATTTT
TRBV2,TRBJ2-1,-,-,CASSAQSSYNEQFF,TGTGCCAGCAGTGCTCAAAGCTCCTACAATGAGCAGTTCTTC
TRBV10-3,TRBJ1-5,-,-,CAISEGGVDQPQHF,TGTGCCATCAGTGAAGGGGGGGTGGATCAGCCCCAGCATTTT
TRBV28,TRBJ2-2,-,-,CASKGYGGPQGSTGELFF,TGTGCCAGCAAGGGGTATGGCGGGCCACAGGGATCCACCGGGGAGCTGTTTTTT
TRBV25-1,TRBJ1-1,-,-,CASSELGNTEAFF,TGTGCCAGCAGTGAATTGGGCAACACTGAAGCTTTCTTT
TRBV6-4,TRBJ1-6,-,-,CASSDDRNSPLHF,TGTGCCAGCAGTGACGACAGGAATTCACCCCTCCACTTT
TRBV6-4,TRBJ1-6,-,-,CASSLRLNSPLHF,TGTGCCAGCAGTTTACGGCTGAATTCACCCCTCCACTTT
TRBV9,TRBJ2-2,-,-,CASSAGWNTGELFF,TGTGCCAGCAGCGCCGGTTGGAACACCGGGGAGCTGTTTTTT
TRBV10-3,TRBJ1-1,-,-,CAISEGSMNTEAFF,TGTGCCATCAGTGAAGGGAGCATGAACACTGAAGCTTTCTTT
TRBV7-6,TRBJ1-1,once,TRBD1,CASSLQGWNTEAFF,TGTGCCAGCAGCCTACAGGGGTGGAACACTGAAGCTTTCTTT
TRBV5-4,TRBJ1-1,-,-,CASSLGGTTEAFF,TGTGCCAGCAGCTTGGGAGGGACCACTGAAGCTTTCTTT
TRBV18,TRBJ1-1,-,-,CASSPPGRARNTEAFF,TGTGCCAGCTCACCACCCGGCAGGGCCCGTAACACTGAAGCTTTCTTT
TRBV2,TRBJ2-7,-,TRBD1,CASSFGDRSYEQYF,TGTGCCAGCAGTTTTGGGGACAGGTCCTACGAGCAGTACTTC
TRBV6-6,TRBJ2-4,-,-,CASSDLAKNIQYF,TGTGCCAGCTCGGATCTAGCCAAAAACATTCAGTACTTC
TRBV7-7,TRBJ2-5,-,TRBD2,CASSLAPLAGGNIKETQYF,TGTGCTAGCAGCTTAGCGCCACTTGCGGGGGGCAACATTAAAGAGACCCAGTACTTC
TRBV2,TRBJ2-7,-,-,CASSEGLRAYEQYF,TGTGCCAGCAGTGAAGGTCTGAGGGCCTACGAGCAGTACTTC
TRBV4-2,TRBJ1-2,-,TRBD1,CASSQEGQGDYGYTF,TGTGCCAGCAGCCAAGAGGGACAGGGTGACTATGGCTACACCTTC
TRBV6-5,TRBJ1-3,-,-,CASKVGGSGNTIYF,TGTGCCAGCAAAGTCGGGGGGTCTGGAAACACCATATATTTT